The clone carrying this T cell receptor (beta chain) has just a few counts. Its matching antigen is unknown. The data were obtained in a study of glioma-infiltrating T cells. The iRepertoire nested amplicon-rescue multiplex PCR amplified TCR alpha and beta CDR3s from RNA. Tissue mRNA or PBMC total RNA, about 85-400 ng, went into one-step reverse transcription and amplification. TCRdb reprocessed the multiplex PCR reads via MiXCR and lists one record per CDR3 protein. The data contain under 150,000 distinct CDR3 sequences, about 39% of them singletons. Findings and limits, study-wide: Above-expected tissue-blood divergence occurred in all gliomas, most in low-grade ones. Only very few CDR3 sequences appeared in both tissue and blood.

CDR1 MNHEY and CDR2 SVGEGT come from the germline V gene. CDR3 length equals 15 residues. The V gene end was trimmed by 6 bases and the J gene end by 3 bases; junction bases not matched to a gene: 6. The sample was glioma tissue, nonneoplastic brain tissue, or PBMCs (not recorded which). This TCR was recovered from a human donor with low-grade glioma or glioblastoma, undergoing nonglioma brain surgery, or in good health (not recorded which). V is TRBV6-2 or TRBV6-3 and J is TRBJ2-7, with 12 bases that match TRBD2. The CDR3 is CASRSGTSGLYEQYF. The CDR3 nucleotides are TGTGCCAGCAGGTCAGGGACTAGCGGGCTCTACGAGCAGTACTTC.